A selection of T cell receptor beta chains follows, all from one sample in a study of blood T cell repertoires in COVID-19. TCRdb keeps only in-frame clones here, not all; method: immunoSEQ multiplex PCR. In the table there are more than 150,000 clones, around 81% of which are singletons. Sequencing was performed on peripheral blood. All receptors derive from a woman aged 80 or over with COVID-19, enrolled during active disease. The conserved cysteine and the conserved F or W are not part of the CDR3 here. Clone sizes are given selectively: once, few, many, or a class where the clone is expanded.

>.|TRBJ1-1|TRBV5-1
ASSLEGQFSTAF
>.|TRBJ1-4|TRBV10-3
AISGGQGDEKLF
>.|TRBJ2-5|TRBV18
ASSPIGGQETQY
>.|TRBJ1-2|TRBV11-1
ASSRETAGVGYT
>.|TRBJ2-7|TRBV5-1
ASSRQGDEQY
>.|TRBJ1-1|TRBV7-8
ASSLRGNTEAF
>.|TRBJ1-1|TRBV7-6
ASSSFSGTEAF
>.|TRBJ1-2|TRBV7-2
ASSLGRDRDYGYT
>once|TRBJ1-2|TRBV6-1
ASSDGTGDT
>.|TRBJ2-5|TRBV28
ASSLSTGAQETQY
>.|TRBJ1-1|TRBV2
ASSTRQGEGTEAF
>.|TRBJ1-2|TRBV18
ASSPDAGGYGYT
>.|TRBJ1-1|TRBV3-1/TRBV3-2
ASSQGTGRTEAF
>.|TRBJ1-1|TRBV5-5
ASSSLRGLNTEAF
>once|TRBJ2-5|TRBV5-4
ASSLKVAGDQETQY
>.|TRBJ2-7|TRBV4-3
ASSQAGGVSYEQY
>few|TRBJ1-1|TRBV30
AWNPTGLRDTEAF
>.|TRBJ2-7|TRBV28
ASSSDGNSYEQY
>.|TRBJ2-7|TRBV5-5
ASSLWGQGSTYYEQY
>.|TRBJ2-7|TRBV9
ASSVSGTASYEQY
>.|TRBJ2-1|TRBV4-1
ASSQARASGAYVGYEQF
>.|TRBJ2-7|TRBV28
ASSLTLREWNEQY